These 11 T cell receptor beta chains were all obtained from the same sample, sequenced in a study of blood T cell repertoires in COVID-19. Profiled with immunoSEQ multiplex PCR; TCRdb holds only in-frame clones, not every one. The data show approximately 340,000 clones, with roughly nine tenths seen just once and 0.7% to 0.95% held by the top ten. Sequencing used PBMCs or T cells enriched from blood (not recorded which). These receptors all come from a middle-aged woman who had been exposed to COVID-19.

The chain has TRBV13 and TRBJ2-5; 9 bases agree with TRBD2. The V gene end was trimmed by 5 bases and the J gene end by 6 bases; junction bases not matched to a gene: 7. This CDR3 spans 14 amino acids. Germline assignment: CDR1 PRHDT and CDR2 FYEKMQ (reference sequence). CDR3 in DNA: TGTGCCAGCAGCCCGGGACTAGCCGGACAGACCCAGTACTTC. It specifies CASSPGLAGQTQYF.

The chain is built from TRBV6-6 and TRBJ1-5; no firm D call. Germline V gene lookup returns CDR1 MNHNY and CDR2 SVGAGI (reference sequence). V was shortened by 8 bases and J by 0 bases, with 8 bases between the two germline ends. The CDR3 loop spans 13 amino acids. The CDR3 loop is CASGRYSNQPQHF. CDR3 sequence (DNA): TGTGCCAGCGGCAGATATAGCAATCAGCCCCAGCATTTT.

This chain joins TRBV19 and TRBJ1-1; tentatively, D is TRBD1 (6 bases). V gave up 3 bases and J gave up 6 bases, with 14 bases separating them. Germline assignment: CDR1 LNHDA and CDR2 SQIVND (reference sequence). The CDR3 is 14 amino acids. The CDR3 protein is CASSINRRGPEAFF. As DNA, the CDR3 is TGTGCCAGTAGTATTAACAGGCGGGGGCCTGAAGCTTTCTTT.

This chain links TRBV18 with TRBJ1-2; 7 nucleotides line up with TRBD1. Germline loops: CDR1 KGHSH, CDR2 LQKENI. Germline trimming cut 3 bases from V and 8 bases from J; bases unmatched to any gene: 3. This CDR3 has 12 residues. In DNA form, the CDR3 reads TGTGCCAGCTCACCGACAGGGTCCGGCTACACCTTC. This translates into CASSPTGSGYTF.

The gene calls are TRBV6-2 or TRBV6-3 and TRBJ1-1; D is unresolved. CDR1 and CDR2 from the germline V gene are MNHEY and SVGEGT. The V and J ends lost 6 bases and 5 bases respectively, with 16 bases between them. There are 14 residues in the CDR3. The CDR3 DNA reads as TGTGCCAGCAGCCTGACTCTGGTTGGAACTGAAGCTTTCTTT. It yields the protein CASSLTLVGTEAFF.

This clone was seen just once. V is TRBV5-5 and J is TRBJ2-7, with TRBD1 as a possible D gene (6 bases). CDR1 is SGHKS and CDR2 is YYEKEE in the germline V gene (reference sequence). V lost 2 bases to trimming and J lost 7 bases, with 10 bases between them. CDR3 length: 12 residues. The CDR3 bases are TGTGCCAGCAGCTTCGGACAGCGGGAGCAGTACTTC. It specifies CASSFGQREQYF.

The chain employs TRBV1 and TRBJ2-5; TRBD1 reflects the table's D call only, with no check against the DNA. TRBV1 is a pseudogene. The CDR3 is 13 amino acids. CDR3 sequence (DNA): TGCACCACCCCCAACAGGGACCAAGAGACCCAGTACTTC. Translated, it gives CTTPNRDQETQYF.

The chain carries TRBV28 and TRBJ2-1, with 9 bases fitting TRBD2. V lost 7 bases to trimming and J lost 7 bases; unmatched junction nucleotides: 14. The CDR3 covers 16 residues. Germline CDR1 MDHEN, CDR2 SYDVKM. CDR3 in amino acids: CASNSGTSINLNEQFF. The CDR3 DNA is TGTGCCAGCAACTCCGGGACTAGCATTAATCTGAATGAGCAGTTCTTC.

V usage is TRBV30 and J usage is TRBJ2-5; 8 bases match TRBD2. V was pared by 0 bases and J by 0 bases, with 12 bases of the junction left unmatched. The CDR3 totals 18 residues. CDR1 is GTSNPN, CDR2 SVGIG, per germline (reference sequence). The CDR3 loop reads CAWSVRAGDGRDQETQYF. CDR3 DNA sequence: TGTGCCTGGAGTGTTCGAGCGGGGGACGGACGGGACCAAGAGACCCAGTACTTC.

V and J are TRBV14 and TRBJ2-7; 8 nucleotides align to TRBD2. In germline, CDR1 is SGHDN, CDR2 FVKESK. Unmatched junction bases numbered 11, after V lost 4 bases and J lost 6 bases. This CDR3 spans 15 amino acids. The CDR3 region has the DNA TGTGCCAGCAGCCTCTCCCTTAGCGGGGTGAGCGAGCAGTACTTC. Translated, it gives CASSLSLSGVSEQYF.

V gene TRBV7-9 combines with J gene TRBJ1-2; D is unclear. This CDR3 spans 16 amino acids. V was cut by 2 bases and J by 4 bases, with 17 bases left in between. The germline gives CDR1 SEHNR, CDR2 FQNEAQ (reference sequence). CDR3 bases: TGTGCCAGCAGCTTACCGAAGCCCGACACCCGCTATGGCTACACCTTC. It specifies CASSLPKPDTRYGYTF. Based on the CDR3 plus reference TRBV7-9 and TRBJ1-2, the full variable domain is DTGVSQNPRHKITKRGQNVTFRCDPISEHNRLYWYRQTLGQGPEFLTYFQNEAQLEKSRLLSDRFSAERPKGSFSTLEIQRTEQGDSAMYLCASSLPKPDTRYGYTFGSGTRLTVV.